A selection of T cell receptor beta chains follows, all from one sample in a study of cytomegalovirus exposure and HLA in healthy donors. Produced via immunoSEQ multiplex PCR; TCRdb's table is partial and in-frame only. The repertoire holds approximately 110,000 clones, with 78% as singletons. Material: PBMCs. All receptors come from a man aged 35-49 years in good health and CMV-seronegative. Each CDR3 is given with its conserved first and last residue. D genes are given only for firm matches. Expanded clones get a size class; other rows say once, few or many, or leave the size out.

v_gene: TRBV4-1
abundance: -
d_gene: TRBD1
j_gene: TRBJ1-6
CDR3nt: TGCGCCAGCAGAGGGACAGGGGTTACCTATAATTCACCCCTCCACTTT
CDR3aa: CASRGTGVTYNSPLHF

v_gene: TRBV5-4
abundance: once
d_gene: -
j_gene: TRBJ2-6
CDR3nt: TGTGCCAGCAGTTCCGCCTTAGGCGGGGCCAACGGCCTGACTTTC
CDR3aa: CASSSALGGANGLTF

v_gene: TRBV10-2
abundance: -
d_gene: -
j_gene: TRBJ2-5
CDR3nt: TGCGCCAGCAGTGAGTCGCTGTTCTCCGGGGTAGGAGAGACCCAGTACTTC
CDR3aa: CASSESLFSGVGETQYF

v_gene: TRBV7-2
abundance: few
d_gene: -
j_gene: TRBJ2-5
CDR3nt: TGTGCCAGCAGCTTACAACCTAGTACGTACCAAGAGACCCAGTACTTC
CDR3aa: CASSLQPSTYQETQYF

v_gene: TRBV28
abundance: -
d_gene: TRBD1
j_gene: TRBJ2-1
CDR3nt: TGTGCCAGCGGGTCGACAGGGATTACCGATGAGCAGTTCTTC
CDR3aa: CASGSTGITDEQFF

v_gene: TRBV7-2
abundance: -
d_gene: -
j_gene: TRBJ2-1
CDR3nt: TGTGCCAGCAGCTTACGGGGTCGGAGGTCGGATGAGCAGTTCTTC
CDR3aa: CASSLRGRRSDEQFF

v_gene: TRBV27
abundance: -
d_gene: -
j_gene: TRBJ1-5
CDR3nt: TGTGCCAGCAGTCCCGGTCGCAATCAGCCCCAGCATTTT
CDR3aa: CASSPGRNQPQHF

v_gene: TRBV18
abundance: -
d_gene: TRBD2
j_gene: TRBJ2-3
CDR3nt: TGTGCCAGCTCACCACTAGCGGGGAGCACAGATACGCAGTATTTT
CDR3aa: CASSPLAGSTDTQYF

v_gene: TRBV7-3
abundance: -
d_gene: -
j_gene: TRBJ1-2
CDR3nt: TGTGCCACGACAGCGAGTTATGGCTACACCTTC
CDR3aa: CATTASYGYTF

v_gene: TRBV6-5
abundance: -
d_gene: -
j_gene: TRBJ2-5
CDR3nt: TGTGCCAGCAGTCTGGGGGGATTCCAAGGGACCCAGTACTTC
CDR3aa: CASSLGGFQGTQYF

v_gene: TRBV4-2
abundance: -
d_gene: -
j_gene: TRBJ2-2
CDR3nt: TGTGCCAGCAGCCAAGATAGCAGGGGCGTCGGGGAGCTGTTTTTT
CDR3aa: CASSQDSRGVGELFF

v_gene: TRBV6-1
abundance: -
d_gene: TRBD1
j_gene: TRBJ2-7
CDR3nt: TGTGCCAGCAGCGGTTTTCGACAGGGAATCTACGAGCAGTACTTC
CDR3aa: CASSGFRQGIYEQYF

v_gene: TRBV19
abundance: -
d_gene: -
j_gene: TRBJ1-5
CDR3nt: TGTGCCAGTAGTTTGTCAGGACAGAATTTAAATCAGCCCCAGCATTTT
CDR3aa: CASSLSGQNLNQPQHF